This T cell receptor (beta chain) is from a study of T cell responses to AZD1222 COVID-19 vaccine. Study results and caveats: Spike-wide vaccine-associated CD4 TCRs dominated at 160-218 and 743-854. Repertoires were obtained solely post-peak T cell response. Elevations in Spike-specific TCR breadth and depth followed administration of two AZD1222 doses. The sample set comprised mostly white British donors with more females, and clonal diversity was possibly underestimated.

Clones were sequenced by immunoSEQ multiplex PCR, and TCRdb holds only the in-frame ones, with some missing. Of tens of thousands of clones in the sample, 80% to 90% are singletons; the top ten hold 28%. This CDR3 region has 14 residues. The germline V gene encodes CDR1 MNHEY and CDR2 SVGAGI. Trimming at V came to 7 bases and at J to 2 bases, leaving 4 bases not matched to a gene. Remarks on this clone: Its antigen is unknown.

The sequencing used peripheral blood, collected 28 days after the second AZD1222 dose. The chain uses TRBV6-5 and TRBJ2-1, with 8 bases matching TRBD2. This clonotype was obtained from an adult who received the AZD1222 COVID-19 vaccine. The CDR3 DNA is TGTGCCAGCACGCCGGGACTAGCCTACAATGAGCAGTTCTTC. Encoded protein: CASTPGLAYNEQFF.